Described below is a single T cell receptor (beta chain) sequence and its context. Its cognate antigen is unknown. The entry originates in a study of cytomegalovirus exposure and HLA in healthy donors. General study findings and limits: Sequences of the TCR beta chain were said to predict the HLA-A and HLA-B alleles of most subjects accurately.

The PCR had 60 Vbeta and 13 Jbeta primers. In the original analysis: Around 76 million unique TCR beta chains, roughly 11 million shared, were counted in a later analysis. TCRdb's copy holds only in-frame clones and misses some; the assay was immunoSEQ multiplex PCR. Clonal size and the V and J genes are those of that table, whereas D and trimming came from the DNA. The sample includes roughly 150,000 clones, 60% to 80% of them seen just once. Germline V lookup: CDR1 SGHVS, CDR2 FQNEAQ. CDR3 length: 13 residues. V dropped 4 bases and J dropped 3 bases, with 9 bases sitting between them. Samples came from healthy bone marrow donors.

The chain combines TRBV7-8 with TRBJ1-2; D perhaps matches TRBD1 (5 bases). The receptor's source is a male donor in good health and CMV-seronegative. The source material was PBMCs. CDR3 residues: CASSSPGDYGYTF. Written as DNA, the CDR3 is TGTGCCAGCAGCTCCCCGGGGGACTATGGCTACACCTTC.